The text below deals with one T cell receptor (beta chain). These data belong to a study of T cell responses to AZD1222 COVID-19 vaccine. CDR3 length: 17 residues. The V gene's germline CDR1 is LNHDA and CDR2 SQIVND (reference sequence). The trim removed 5 bases at V and 6 bases at J, leaving 9 bases unmatched. Profiling relied on immunoSEQ multiplex PCR, and the TCRdb table lists in-frame clones only, not all of them. The table includes more than 150,000 clones, 94% detected once. The clonotype was recovered from an adult in good health. The sample was peripheral blood, taken on day 0 of AZD1222 vaccination. The chain uses TRBV19 and TRBJ2-2; 13 positions match TRBD2. CDR3 protein: CASSVLAGGVKAGELFF. CDR3 sequence (DNA): TGTGCCAGTAGTGTACTAGCGGGAGGGGTGAAGGCCGGGGAGCTGTTTTTT.